This T cell receptor beta chain was found in a study of blood T cell repertoires in COVID-19. Enrolment of Seattle patients took place during active infection, and they were followed longitudinally. Germline CDR1 is SGHRS and CDR2 is YFSETQ. The CDR3 consists of 14 residues. V lost 0 bases and J lost 1, with 7 bases in between. This clone was seen a few times. Clones were read by immunoSEQ multiplex PCR, and TCRdb kept only the in-frame ones, dropping some. The table includes 100,000 or so clones, 75% to 90% detected once. The sequencing sample was made of peripheral blood. The rearrangement joins TRBV5-1 to TRBJ1-1; TRBD1 is a possible D gene (6 bases). This receptor was obtained from a woman between 45 and 60 years old with COVID-19, enrolled during active disease. The CDR3 is CASSLEGQNTEAFF. The CDR3 DNA is TGCGCCAGCAGCTTGGAGGGACAGAACACTGAAGCTTTCTTT.